This T cell receptor beta chain originates from a study of blood T cell repertoires in COVID-19 (dated by TCRdb to about 2020). About the study as a whole: Collaborator samples came from the United States, Italy and Spain and covered acute and convalescent phases of COVID-19. The material from the prospective study consisted of cDNA or gDNA derived from T cells, B-cell-depleted T cells, or PBMCs. Deeply sampled blood TCRbeta repertoires from subjects exposed to, actively infected with, or recovered from COVID-19 were included in the dataset. The repertoires were released in a freely available public database intended as a resource for research on the immune response to SARS-CoV-2. Samples came from the ongoing ImmuneRACE study (first 160 participants) plus 1,254 subjects from 6 global collaborators. Nearly every sample came with metadata listing a de-identified subject ID, COVID-19 status, age in years and sex. HLA class I and class II types, where available, came from metadata supplied by the sample provider rather than from assay-based typing. What the study reported, not specific to this receptor: The quantity of clinical and demographic metadata differed by source and by participant and was supplied without curation.

Collaborating institutions collected whole blood in K2EDTA tubes following their own protocols. For TCRbeta analysis, collaborators shipped samples in one of three forms: frozen whole blood, isolated PBMCs, or DNA extracted from either of those sample types. Note on this clone: The antigen it binds to is not known. No base qualities exist here, and no much larger clone lies one base off it.

The immunoSEQ Assay, a bias-controlled multiplex PCR, was used to amplify TCRbeta CDR3 regions from genomic DNA. The authors processed their data as follows. Nucleated cell counts per sample were estimated from amplification of reference gene primers within the assay. To quantify the absolute abundance of each unique TCRbeta CDR3 rearrangement, sequence reads were collapsed and filtered. For each sample, productive Simpson clonality was calculated by taking the square root of Simpson's diversity index across productive rearrangements. TCRdb obtained this table from immuneACCESS and retained in-frame rearrangements with V and J assigned. These tables miss some clones; where compared with another copy, unresolved V genes account for less than half of the shortfall, and the remainder is unexplained. V, J and clone size are taken as reported in that table, and D and trimming were inferred from the DNA itself. The sample has approximately 90,000 clones on record, around nine tenths of them singletons. The ten largest clones add up to approximately 1.5% of the sample.

The germline V gene (reference sequence) provides CDR1 MNHNY and CDR2 SVGAGI. At the junction V is shortened by 7 bases and J by 1 base, with 12 bases in between. The cysteine opens and the phenylalanine closes a CDR3 of 14 amino acids. Only CDR3 DNA remains: 42 bases, in frame from the first base. Sequencing was done on a sample of peripheral blood. The rearranged segments are TRBV6-6 and TRBJ2-3; TRBD2 is a weak D gene call, 5 bases matching. The sequence derives from a man aged 60-69 years with acute or convalescent COVID-19. This receptor has the CDR3 CASTEVRGTDTQYF. The nucleotide sequence is TGTGCCAGCACCGAAGTGAGGGGCACAGATACGCAGTATTTT.